These 5 T cell receptor beta chains came from one sample sequenced in a study of regulatory T cells in long-lasting Graves disease. The sample's time point: newly diagnosed GD, antithyroid drugs for less than 3 months. The TCR library was made from RNA extracted from PBMCs. HTBI primers from iRepertoire and Arm-PCR of CDR3 regions yielded the TCR beta libraries. TCRdb processed the multiplex PCR reads anew with MiXCR; each CDR3 protein has one entry. Among 450,000 to 500,000 distinct CDR3 sequences listed, roughly 15% were seen once. Another study also made use of these data, one on T cells in Graves' hyperthyroidism and ophthalmopathy.

This specimen consisted of peripheral blood mononuclear cells (PBMCs), obtained at new diagnosis, from a patient treated with antithyroid drugs. The receptors derive from a man in his forties with Graves disease.

This clonotype was recorded a few times. The rearrangement joins TRBV6-2 or TRBV6-3 to TRBJ2-5, with D perhaps matching TRBD2 (5 bases). Germline values: CDR1 MNHEY, CDR2 SVGEGT. This CDR3 spans 15 amino acids. V was clipped by 1 base and J by 1 base, with 10 bases between them. CDR3 sequence (DNA): TGTGCCAGCAGTTACTTAGGGAGTCCCCAAGAGACCCAGTACTTC. It specifies CASSYLGSPQETQYF.

The chain uses TRBV20-1 and TRBJ1-2; D gene ambiguous. This CDR3 spans 12 amino acids. From germline, CDR1 is DFQATT and CDR2 SNEGSKA (reference sequence). The V gene lost 0 bases and the J gene lost 10 bases, with 12 bases spanning the gap. The CDR3 loop reads CSARDRADFYTF. Here the CDR3 DNA reads TGCAGTGCTAGAGATCGTGCAGACTTCTACACCTTC.

In its sample, this clonotype was seen many times. This sequence joins TRBV30 and TRBJ2-2, with D possibly being TRBD1 (5 bases). V shed 5 bases and J shed 9 bases, with 13 bases lying between them. This CDR3 is built from 12 residues. Germline values: CDR1 GTSNPN, CDR2 SVGIG (reference sequence). This chain's CDR3 is CAWGIGARELFF. The CDR3 DNA reads as TGTGCCTGGGGTATTGGGGCCAGGGAGCTGTTTTTT.

This clonotype was seen ten or more times. The V gene is TRBV30, the J gene TRBJ1-5, with 12 bases matching TRBD1. The CDR3 runs 15 residues. Germline CDR1 reads GTSNPN; CDR2 reads SVGIG (reference sequence). V was clipped by 2 bases and J by 5 bases; unmatched bases: 4. CDR3 DNA: TGTGCCTGGAGTCCCGGGGACAGGGGGCATCAGCCCCAGCATTTT. Protein: CAWSPGDRGHQPQHF.

The rearrangement joins TRBV20-1 to TRBJ2-1; tentative D call: TRBD2 (6 bases). Trimming took 3 bases from V and 2 from J, leaving 11 bases between them. Looked up from germline, CDR1 is DFQATT and CDR2 is SNEGSKA (reference sequence). CDR3 length: 14 residues. CDR3 region: CSASDGSAYNEQFF. CDR3 nucleotides: TGCAGTGCTAGTGACGGGAGCGCCTACAATGAGCAGTTCTTC.